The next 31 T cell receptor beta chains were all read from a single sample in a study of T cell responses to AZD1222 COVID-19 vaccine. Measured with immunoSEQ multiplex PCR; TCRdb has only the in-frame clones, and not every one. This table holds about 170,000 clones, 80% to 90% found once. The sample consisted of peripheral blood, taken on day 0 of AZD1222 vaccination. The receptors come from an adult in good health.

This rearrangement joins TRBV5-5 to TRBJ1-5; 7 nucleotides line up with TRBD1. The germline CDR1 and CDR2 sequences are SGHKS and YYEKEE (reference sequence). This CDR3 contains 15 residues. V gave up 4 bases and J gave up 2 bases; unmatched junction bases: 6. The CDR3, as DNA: TGTGCCAGCAGCCGCCTAGGGGGCGGCAATCAGCCCCAGCATTTT. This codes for CASSRLGGGNQPQHF.

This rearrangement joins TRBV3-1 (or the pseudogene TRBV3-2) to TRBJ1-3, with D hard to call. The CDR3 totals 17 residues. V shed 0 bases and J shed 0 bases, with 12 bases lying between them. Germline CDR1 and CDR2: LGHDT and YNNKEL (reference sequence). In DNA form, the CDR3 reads TGTGCCAGCAGCCAAGAGCGTCTGGCGAGCTCTGGAAACACCATATATTTT. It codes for CASSQERLASSGNTIYF.

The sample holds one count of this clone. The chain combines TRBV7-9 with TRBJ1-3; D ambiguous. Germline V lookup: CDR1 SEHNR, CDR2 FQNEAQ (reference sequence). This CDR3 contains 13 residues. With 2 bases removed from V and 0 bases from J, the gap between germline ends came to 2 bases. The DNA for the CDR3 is TGTGCCAGCAGCTTATTCTCTGGAAACACCATATATTTT. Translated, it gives CASSLFSGNTIYF.

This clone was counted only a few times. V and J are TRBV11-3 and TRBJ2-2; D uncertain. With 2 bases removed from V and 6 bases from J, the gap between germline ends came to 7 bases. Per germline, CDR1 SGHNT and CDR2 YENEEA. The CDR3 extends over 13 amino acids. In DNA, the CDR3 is TGTGCCAGCAGCTTACTTGGTCCCGGGGAGCTGTTTTTT. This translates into CASSLLGPGELFF.

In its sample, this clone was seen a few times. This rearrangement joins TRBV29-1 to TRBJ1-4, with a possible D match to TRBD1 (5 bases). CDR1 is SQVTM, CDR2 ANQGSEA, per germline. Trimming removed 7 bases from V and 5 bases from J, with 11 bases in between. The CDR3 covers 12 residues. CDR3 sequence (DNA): TGCAGCGCGCTGACAGAGAATGAAAAACTGTTTTTT. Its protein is CSALTENEKLFF.

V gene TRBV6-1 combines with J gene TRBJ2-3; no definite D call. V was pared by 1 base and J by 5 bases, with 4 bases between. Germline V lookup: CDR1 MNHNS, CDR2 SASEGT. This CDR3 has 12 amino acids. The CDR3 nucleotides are TGTGCCAGCAGTGAAGATATAGATACGCAGTATTTT. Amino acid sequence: CASSEDIDTQYF.

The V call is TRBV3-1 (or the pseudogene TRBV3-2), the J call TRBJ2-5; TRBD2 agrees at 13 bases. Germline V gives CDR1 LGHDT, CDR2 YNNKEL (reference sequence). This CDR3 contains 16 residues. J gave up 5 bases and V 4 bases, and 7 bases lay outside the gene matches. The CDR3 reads CASSLILTSGGETQYF. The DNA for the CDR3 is TGTGCCAGCAGCCTCATCTTGACTAGCGGGGGGGAGACCCAGTACTTC.

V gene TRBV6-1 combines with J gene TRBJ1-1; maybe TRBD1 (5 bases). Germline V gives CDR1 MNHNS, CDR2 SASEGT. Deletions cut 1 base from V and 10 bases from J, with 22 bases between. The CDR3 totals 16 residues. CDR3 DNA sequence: TGTGCCAGCAGTGAAGGTCCGGGGGTCCGTGCTTCTGGAGCTTTCTTT. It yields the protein CASSEGPGVRASGAFF.

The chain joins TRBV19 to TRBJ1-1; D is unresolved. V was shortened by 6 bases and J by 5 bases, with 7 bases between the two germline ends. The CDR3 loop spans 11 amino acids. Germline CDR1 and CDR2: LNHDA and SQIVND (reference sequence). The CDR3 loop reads CASRKRTEAFF. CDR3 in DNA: TGTGCCAGTAGGAAAAGGACTGAAGCTTTCTTT.

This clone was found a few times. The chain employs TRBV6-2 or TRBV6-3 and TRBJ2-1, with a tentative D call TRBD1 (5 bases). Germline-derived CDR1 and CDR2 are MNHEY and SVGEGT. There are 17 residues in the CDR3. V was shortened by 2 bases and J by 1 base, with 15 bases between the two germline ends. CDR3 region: CASSYASQGMSYNEQFF. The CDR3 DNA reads TGTGCCAGCAGTTACGCGTCGCAGGGAATGTCCTACAATGAGCAGTTCTTC.

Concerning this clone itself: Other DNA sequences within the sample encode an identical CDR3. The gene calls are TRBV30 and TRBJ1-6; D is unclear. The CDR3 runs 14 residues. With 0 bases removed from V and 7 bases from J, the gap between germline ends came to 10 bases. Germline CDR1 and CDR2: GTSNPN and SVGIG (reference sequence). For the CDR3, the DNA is TGTGCCTGGAGTGTTTACGACCTCAATTCACCCCTCCACTTT. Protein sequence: CAWSVYDLNSPLHF.

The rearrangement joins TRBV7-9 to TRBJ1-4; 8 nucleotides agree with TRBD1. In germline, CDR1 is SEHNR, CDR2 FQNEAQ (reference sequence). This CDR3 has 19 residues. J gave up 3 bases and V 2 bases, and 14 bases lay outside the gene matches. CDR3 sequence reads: CASSLMFSTGVSANEKLFF. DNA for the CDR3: TGTGCCAGCAGCTTAATGTTTTCGACAGGGGTTTCCGCTAATGAAAAACTGTTTTTT.

The CDR3 is CASSAVSGQPQHF. CDR3 DNA: TGTGCCAGTAGTGCCGTTTCCGGGCAGCCCCAGCATTTT. V and J are TRBV19 and TRBJ1-5; D gene unclear. Trimming removed 5 bases at V and 7 bases at J, with 12 bases between. This CDR3 comprises 13 residues. Germline V gene data show CDR1 as LNHDA and CDR2 as SQIVND (reference sequence).

In DNA form, the CDR3 reads TGTGCCATCAGTCCAAGGACAGGCCTTAGCACAGATACGCAGTATTTT. Protein: CAISPRTGLSTDTQYF. The chain has TRBV10-3 and TRBJ2-3; 7 bases match TRBD1. Germline-derived CDR1 and CDR2 are ENHRY and SYGVKD. The CDR3 consists of 16 residues. V lost 5 bases and J lost 0; bases outside the gene matches: 8.

In DNA form, the CDR3 reads TGTGCCAGCACCATGACAGGGGGCACCGGGGAGCTGTTTTTT. It is translated as CASTMTGGTGELFF. The J gene is TRBJ2-2, the V gene TRBV6-5, with TRBD1 identical over 9 bases. The CDR3 runs 14 residues. J was trimmed by 4 bases and V by 7 bases; bases with no gene match: 4. Germline lookup yields CDR1 MNHEY and CDR2 SVGAGI.

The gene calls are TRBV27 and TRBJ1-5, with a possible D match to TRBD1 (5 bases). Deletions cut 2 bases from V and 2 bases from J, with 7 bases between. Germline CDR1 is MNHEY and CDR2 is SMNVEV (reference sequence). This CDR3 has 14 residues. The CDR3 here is CASSLQGGNQPQHF. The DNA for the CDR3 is TGTGCCAGCAGTTTACAGGGAGGCAATCAGCCCCAGCATTTT.

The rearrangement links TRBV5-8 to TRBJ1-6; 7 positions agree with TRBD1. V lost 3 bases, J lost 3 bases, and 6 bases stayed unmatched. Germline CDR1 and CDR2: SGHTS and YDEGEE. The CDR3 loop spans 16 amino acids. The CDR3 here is CASSSRTGFYNSPLHF. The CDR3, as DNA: TGTGCCAGCAGCTCCCGGACAGGCTTCTATAATTCACCCCTCCACTTT. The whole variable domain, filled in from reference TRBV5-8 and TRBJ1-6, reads EAGVTQSPTHLIKTRGQQATLRCSPISGHTSVYWYQQALGLGLQFLLWYDEGEERNRGNFPPRFSGRQFPNYSSELNVNALELEDSALYLCASSSRTGFYNSPLHFGNGTRLTVT.

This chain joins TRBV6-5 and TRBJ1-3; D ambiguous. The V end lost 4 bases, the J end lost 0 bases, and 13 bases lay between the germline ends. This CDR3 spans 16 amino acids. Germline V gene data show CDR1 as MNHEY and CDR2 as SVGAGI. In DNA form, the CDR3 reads TGTGCCAGCAGTTCAACCACGGAACTCTCTGGAAACACCATATATTTT. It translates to CASSSTTELSGNTIYF.

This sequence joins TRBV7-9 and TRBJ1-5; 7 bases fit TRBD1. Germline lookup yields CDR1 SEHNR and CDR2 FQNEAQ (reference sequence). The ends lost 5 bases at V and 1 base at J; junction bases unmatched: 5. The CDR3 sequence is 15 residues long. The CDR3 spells CASSRTGGSNQPQHF. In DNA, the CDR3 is TGTGCCAGCAGCCGGACAGGCGGAAGCAATCAGCCCCAGCATTTT.

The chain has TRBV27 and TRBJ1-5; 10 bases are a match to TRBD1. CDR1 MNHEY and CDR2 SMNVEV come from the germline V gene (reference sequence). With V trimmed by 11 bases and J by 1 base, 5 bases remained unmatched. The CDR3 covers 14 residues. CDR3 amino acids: CASWDRGSNQPQHF. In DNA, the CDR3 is TGTGCCTCCTGGGACAGGGGAAGCAATCAGCCCCAGCATTTT.

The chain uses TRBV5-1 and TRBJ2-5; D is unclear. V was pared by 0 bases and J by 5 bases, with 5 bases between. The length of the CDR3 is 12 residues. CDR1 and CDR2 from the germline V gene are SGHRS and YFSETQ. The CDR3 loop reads CASSLDEETQYF. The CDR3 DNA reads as TGCGCCAGCAGCTTGGACGAGGAGACCCAGTACTTC.

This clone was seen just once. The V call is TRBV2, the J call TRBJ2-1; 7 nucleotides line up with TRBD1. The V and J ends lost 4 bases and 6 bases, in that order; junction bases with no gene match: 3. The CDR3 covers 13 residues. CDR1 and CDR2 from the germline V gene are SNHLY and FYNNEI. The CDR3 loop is CASSGGTANEQFF. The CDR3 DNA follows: TGTGCCAGCAGTGGTGGGACAGCCAATGAGCAGTTCTTC.

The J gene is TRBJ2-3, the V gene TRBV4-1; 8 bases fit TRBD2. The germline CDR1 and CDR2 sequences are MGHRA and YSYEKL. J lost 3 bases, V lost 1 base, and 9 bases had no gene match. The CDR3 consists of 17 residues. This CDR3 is CASSQGDGGGRTDTQYF. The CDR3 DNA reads TGCGCCAGCAGCCAAGGTGATGGCGGGGGGCGTACAGATACGCAGTATTTT.

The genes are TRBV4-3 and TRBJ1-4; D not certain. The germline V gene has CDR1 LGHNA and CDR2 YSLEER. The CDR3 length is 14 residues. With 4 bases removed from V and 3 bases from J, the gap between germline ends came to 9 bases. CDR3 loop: CASSLRISNEKLFF. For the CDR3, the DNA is TGCGCCAGCAGCCTTAGGATTTCTAATGAAAAACTGTTTTTT.

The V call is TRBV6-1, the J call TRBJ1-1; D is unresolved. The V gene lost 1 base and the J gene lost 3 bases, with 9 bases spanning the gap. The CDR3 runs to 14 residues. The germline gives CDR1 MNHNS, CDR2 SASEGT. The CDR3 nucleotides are TGTGCCAGCAGTGAAGTCCGACCGGACACTGAAGCTTTCTTT. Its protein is CASSEVRPDTEAFF.

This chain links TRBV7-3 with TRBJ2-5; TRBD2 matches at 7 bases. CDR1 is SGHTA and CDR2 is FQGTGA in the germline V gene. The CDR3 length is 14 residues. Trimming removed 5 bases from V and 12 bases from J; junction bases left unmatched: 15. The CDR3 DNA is TGTGCCAGCAGCGAGCGGTCCGGGGCGGGGGTTGAGTACTTC. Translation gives CASSERSGAGVEYF.

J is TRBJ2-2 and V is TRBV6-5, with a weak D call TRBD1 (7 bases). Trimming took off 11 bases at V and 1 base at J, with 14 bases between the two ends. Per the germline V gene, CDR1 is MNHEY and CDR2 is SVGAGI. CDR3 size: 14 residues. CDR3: CAAGQPKNTGELFF. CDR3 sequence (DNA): TGTGCCGCGGGACAGCCAAAGAACACCGGGGAGCTGTTTTTT.

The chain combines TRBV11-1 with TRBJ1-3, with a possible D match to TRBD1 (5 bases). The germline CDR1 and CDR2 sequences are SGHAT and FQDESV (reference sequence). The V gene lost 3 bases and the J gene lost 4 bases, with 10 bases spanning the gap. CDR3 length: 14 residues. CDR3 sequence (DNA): TGTGCCAGCAGCTTCGGGGGTTCCGGAAACACCATATATTTT. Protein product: CASSFGGSGNTIYF.

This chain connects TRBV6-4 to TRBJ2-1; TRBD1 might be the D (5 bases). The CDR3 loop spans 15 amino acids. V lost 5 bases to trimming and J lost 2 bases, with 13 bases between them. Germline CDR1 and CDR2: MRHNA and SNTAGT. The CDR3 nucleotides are TGTGCCAGCAGTCCCATTGGGGCCCCCTACAATGAGCAGTTCTTC. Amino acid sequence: CASSPIGAPYNEQFF.

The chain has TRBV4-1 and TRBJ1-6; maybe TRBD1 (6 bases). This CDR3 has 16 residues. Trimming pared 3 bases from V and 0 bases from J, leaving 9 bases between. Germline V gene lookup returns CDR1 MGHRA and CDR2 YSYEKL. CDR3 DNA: TGCGCCAGCAGCCAGGCAGGGGTCTCCTATAATTCACCCCTCCACTTT. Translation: CASSQAGVSYNSPLHF.

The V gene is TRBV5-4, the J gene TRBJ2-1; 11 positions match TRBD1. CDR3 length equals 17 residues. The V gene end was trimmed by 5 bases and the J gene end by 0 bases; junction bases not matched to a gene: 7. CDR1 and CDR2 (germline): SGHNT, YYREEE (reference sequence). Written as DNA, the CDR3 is TGTGCCAGCAGGGCTGGGACAGGGGGTTCCTCCTACAATGAGCAGTTCTTC. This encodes CASRAGTGGSSYNEQFF.